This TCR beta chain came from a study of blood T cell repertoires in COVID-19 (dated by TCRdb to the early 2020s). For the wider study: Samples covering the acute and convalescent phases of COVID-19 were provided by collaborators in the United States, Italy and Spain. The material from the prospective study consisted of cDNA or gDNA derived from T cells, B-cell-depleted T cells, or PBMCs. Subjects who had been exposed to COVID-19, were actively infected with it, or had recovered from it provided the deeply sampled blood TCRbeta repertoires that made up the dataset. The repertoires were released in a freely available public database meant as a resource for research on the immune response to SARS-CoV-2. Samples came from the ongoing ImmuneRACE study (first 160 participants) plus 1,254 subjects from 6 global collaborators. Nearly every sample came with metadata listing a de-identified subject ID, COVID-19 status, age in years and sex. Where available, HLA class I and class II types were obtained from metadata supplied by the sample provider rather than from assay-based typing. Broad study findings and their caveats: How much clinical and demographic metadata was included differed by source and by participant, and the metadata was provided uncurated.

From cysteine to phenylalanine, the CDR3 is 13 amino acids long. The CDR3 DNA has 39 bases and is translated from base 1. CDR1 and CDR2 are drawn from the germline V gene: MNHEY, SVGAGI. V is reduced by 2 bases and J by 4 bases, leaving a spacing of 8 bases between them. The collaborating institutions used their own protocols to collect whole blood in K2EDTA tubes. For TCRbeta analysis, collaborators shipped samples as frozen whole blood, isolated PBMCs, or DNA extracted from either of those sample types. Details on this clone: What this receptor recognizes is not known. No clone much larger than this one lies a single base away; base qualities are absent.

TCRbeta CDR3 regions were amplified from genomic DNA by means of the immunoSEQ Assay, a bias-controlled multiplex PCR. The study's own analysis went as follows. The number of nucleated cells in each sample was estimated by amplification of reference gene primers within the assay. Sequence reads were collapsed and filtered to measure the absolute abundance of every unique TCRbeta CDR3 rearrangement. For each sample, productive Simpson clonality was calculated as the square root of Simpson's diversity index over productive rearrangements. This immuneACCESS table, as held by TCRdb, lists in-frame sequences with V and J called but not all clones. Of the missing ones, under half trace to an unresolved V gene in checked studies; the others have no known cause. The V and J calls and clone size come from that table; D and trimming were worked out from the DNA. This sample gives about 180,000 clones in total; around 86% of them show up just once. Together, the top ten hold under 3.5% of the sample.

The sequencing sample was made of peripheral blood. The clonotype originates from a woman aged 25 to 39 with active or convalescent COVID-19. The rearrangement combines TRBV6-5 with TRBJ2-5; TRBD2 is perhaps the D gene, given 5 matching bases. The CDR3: CASSYRAGETQYF. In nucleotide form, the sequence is TGTGCCAGCAGTTACCGGGCGGGAGAGACCCAGTACTTC.